This T cell receptor (beta chain) was recorded in a study of cytomegalovirus exposure and HLA in healthy donors. Study-wide points: There were several of the most significant clusters that appeared linked to common viral pathogens in a later analysis. Presence/absence comparisons presumed near-even sequencing depth among donors.

PCR used 60 Vbeta primers and 13 Jbeta primers. Profiling relied on immunoSEQ multiplex PCR, and the TCRdb table lists in-frame clones only, not all of them. The data contain 150,000 to 200,000 clones, over 75% of them singletons. After removal of 0 bases from V and 4 bases from J, the junction contained 9 bases not matched to a gene. Germline values: CDR1 SGHRS, CDR2 YFSETQ. The CDR3 is made up of 17 amino acids. Note on this clone: Its antigen is not identified.

The specimen sequenced was PBMCs. The origin of this receptor is a man aged 50 to 59 in good health and CMV-seropositive. The gene calls are TRBV5-1 and TRBJ2-1; 8 bases agree with TRBD2. In DNA, the CDR3 is TGCGCCAGCAGCTTGGCGGGTGGCGGGGGGACGTACAATGAGCAGTTCTTC. This sequence encodes CASSLAGGGGTYNEQFF.